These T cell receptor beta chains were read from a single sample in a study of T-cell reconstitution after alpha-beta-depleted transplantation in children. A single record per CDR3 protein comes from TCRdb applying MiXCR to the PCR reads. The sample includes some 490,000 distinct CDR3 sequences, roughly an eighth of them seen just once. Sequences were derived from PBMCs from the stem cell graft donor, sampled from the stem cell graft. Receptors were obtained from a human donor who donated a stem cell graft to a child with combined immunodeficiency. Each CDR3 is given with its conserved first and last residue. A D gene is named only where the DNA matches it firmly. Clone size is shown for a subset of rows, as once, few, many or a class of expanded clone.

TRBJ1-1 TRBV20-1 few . CSASRRPGEVRVAEAFF
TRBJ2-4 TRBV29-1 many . CSVAVGDSLYF
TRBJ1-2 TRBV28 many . CASSLRHPYQANYGYTF
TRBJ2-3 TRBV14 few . CASCTARTDTQYF
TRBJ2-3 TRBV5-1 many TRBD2 CASRAGTSVTDTQYF
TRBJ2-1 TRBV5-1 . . CASSSGTRNYNEQFF
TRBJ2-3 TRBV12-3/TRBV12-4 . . CASATDTQYF
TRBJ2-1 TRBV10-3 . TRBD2 CAISFREADNEQFF
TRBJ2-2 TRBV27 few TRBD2 CASSFWTSGTGELFF
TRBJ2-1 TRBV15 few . CATRGSSYNEQFF
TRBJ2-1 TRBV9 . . CASSVDPNNEQFF
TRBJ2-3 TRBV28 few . CASSYPGQIGDTQYF
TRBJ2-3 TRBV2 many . CASSGSPSGNTQYF
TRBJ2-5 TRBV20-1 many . CSARIGANQETQYF
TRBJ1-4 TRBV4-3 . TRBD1 CASSHAGTAEKLFF
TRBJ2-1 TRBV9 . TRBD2 CASSPYAGGLSNEQFF
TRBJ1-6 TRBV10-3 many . CAITDEVASPLHF
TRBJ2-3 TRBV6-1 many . CASSESPEGDTQYF
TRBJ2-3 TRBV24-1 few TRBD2 CATSDASGLVTDTQYF
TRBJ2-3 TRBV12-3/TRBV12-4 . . CASSFAPQGADTQYF
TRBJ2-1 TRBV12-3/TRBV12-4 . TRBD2 CASSSGTSANEQFF
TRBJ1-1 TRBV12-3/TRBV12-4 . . CASRGDKAYPTEAFF